This TCR beta chain is drawn from a study of shared clonotypes between healthy human individuals. Assay: immunoSEQ multiplex PCR; the TCRdb copy retains only in-frame clones and omits some. The table lists around 2.1 million clones, about 92% of them singletons. The V gene's germline CDR1 is SNHLY and CDR2 FYNNEI. This CDR3 spans 15 amino acids. V lost 2 bases and J 4 bases, leaving 11 bases between the germline ends. CD45RO-negative, CCR7-selected cells formed the naive CD8 fraction, which excluded terminally differentiated effector memory CD45RA+ cells. V and J are TRBV2 and TRBJ1-4, with D possibly TRBD1 on 6 matching bases. This receptor was identified in a man aged 18-30 years in good health. Some clones in this sample may be carry-over from other donors' samples. Sequencing used naive CD8+ T cells from PBMCs. In nucleotides, the CDR3 is TGTGCCAGCAGTGAATGGACAGCGATTAATGAAAAACTGTTTTTT. Its translation: CASSEWTAINEKLFF.